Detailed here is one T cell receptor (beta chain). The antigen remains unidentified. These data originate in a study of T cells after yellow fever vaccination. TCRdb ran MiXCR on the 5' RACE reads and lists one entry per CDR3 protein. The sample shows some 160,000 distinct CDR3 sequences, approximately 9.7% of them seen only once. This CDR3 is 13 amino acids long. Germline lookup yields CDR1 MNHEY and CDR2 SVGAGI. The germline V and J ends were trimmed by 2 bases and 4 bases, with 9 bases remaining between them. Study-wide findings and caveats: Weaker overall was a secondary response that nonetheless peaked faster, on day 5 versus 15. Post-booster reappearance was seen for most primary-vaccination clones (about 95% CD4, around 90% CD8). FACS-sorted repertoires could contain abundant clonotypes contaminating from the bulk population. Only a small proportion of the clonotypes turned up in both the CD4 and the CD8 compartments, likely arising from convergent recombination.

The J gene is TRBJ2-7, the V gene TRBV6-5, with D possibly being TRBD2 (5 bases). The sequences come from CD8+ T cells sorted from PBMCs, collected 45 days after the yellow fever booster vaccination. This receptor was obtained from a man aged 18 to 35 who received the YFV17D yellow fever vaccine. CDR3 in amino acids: CASSYGPGYEQYF. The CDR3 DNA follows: TGTGCCAGCAGTTACGGGCCGGGGTACGAGCAGTACTTC.